The clone carrying this T cell receptor beta chain was seen just once. This specimen comes from a study of blood T cell repertoires in COVID-19. Study-wide background: Samples of COVID-19 (acute and convalescent) were obtained from the United States, Italy and Spain.

Looked up from germline, CDR1 is LNHDA and CDR2 is SQIVND (reference sequence). The CDR3 contains 15 residues. Deletions cut 3 bases from V and 0 bases from J, with 6 bases between. Per the study methods: Amplification with reference gene primers provided the estimates of nucleated cell counts. Clones were read by immunoSEQ multiplex PCR, and TCRdb kept only the in-frame ones, dropping some. V and J calls and clone size come straight from that table; D and trimming were deduced from the DNA. The table has some 71,000 clones, 75% to 85% seen once. The TCR was taken from a woman in her 50s with acute or convalescent COVID-19. The chain carries TRBV19 and TRBJ2-6, with D hard to call. The sample was peripheral blood. The CDR3 here is CASSMVSSGANVLTF. CDR3 DNA sequence: TGTGCCAGTAGTATGGTGAGCTCTGGGGCCAACGTCCTGACTTTC.